These 2 T cell receptor beta chains share one sample of origin, sequenced in a study of human T cells and chemical hapten exposure. TCRdb itself ran the RACE reads through MiXCR, one entry per CDR3 protein. This table holds under 60,000 distinct CDR3 sequences, 8.5% to 10% found once. Time point specified: pre-sensitization, week 0. The treatment denotes: therapeutic diphenylcyclopropenone sensitization with weekly scalp DPC. It was unfractionated whole blood from which total RNA was extracted. The material sequenced was whole blood, taken in connection with sensitization to the hapten diphenylcyclopropenone (DPC). These receptor sequences come from a woman aged 30 to 39 with alopecia areata. Some clones in this sample may be carry-over from other donors' samples.

This clonotype was recorded a few times. V is TRBV30 and J is TRBJ2-1, with D hard to call. The V gene's germline CDR1 is GTSNPN and CDR2 SVGIG (reference sequence). There are 15 residues in the CDR3. V was shortened by 0 bases and J by 0 bases, with 9 bases between the two germline ends. For the CDR3, the DNA is TGTGCCTGGAGTGTACACCCAAGCTCCTACAATGAGCAGTTCTTC. It codes for CAWSVHPSSYNEQFF.

This clonotype was counted ten times or more. CDR3 loop: CASSLVRGDRGLRYEQYF. The CDR3 bases are TGTGCCAGCAGCTTAGTCCGTGGGGACAGGGGGCTTCGCTACGAGCAGTACTTC. The rearrangement joins TRBV11-2 to TRBJ2-7; 12 positions agree with TRBD1. This CDR3 spans 18 amino acids. Germline CDR1 is SGHAT and CDR2 is FQNNGV. V shed 1 base and J 3 bases; nucleotides not matched to a gene: 10.